One and the same sample provided the 9 T cell receptor beta chains below, sequenced in a study of early T cells in non-severe SARS-CoV-2 infection. TCRdb independently ran MiXCR on the 5' RACE reads; one entry per CDR3 protein. The sample has about 80,000 distinct CDR3 sequences, more than 7.5% seen once. The specimen sequenced was whole blood. All receptors derive from an adult who was a healthcare worker with PCR-confirmed SARS-CoV-2 infection or an uninfected control (not recorded which).

The chain links TRBV28 to TRBJ2-7, with unresolved D. The germline CDR1 and CDR2 sequences are MDHEN and SYDVKM. V shed 8 bases and J shed 2 bases, with 13 bases lying between them. CDR3 length: 13 amino acids. The CDR3 loop is CASGEVSPYEQYF. The CDR3 nucleotides are TGTGCCAGCGGCGAAGTCTCTCCCTACGAGCAGTACTTC.

In this sample, this clonotype turned up a few times. The chain combines TRBV28 with TRBJ2-6; D uncertain. Trimming left V 4 bases short and J 0 bases short, with 13 bases between. In germline, CDR1 is MDHEN, CDR2 SYDVKM. The CDR3 extends over 17 amino acids. The CDR3 sequence: CASSSGFQPSGANVLTF. For the CDR3, the DNA is TGTGCCAGCAGTTCTGGGTTCCAACCCTCTGGGGCCAACGTCCTGACTTTC. Full variable domain (missing parts from reference TRBV28 and TRBJ2-6): DVKVTQSSRYLVKRTGEKVFLECVQDMDHENMFWYRQDPGLGLRLIYFSYDVKMKEKGDIPEGYSVSREKKERFSLILESASTNQTSMYLCASSSGFQPSGANVLTFGAGSRLTVL.

The CDR3 protein is CASIGGGLETQYF. CDR3 in DNA: TGTGCCAGCATCGGAGGGGGATTGGAGACCCAGTACTTC. V and J are TRBV28 and TRBJ2-5; D assignment may be TRBD1 or TRBD2 (6 bases each). The CDR3 covers 13 residues. V gave up 7 bases and J gave up 5 bases, with 14 bases separating them. Looked up from germline, CDR1 is MDHEN and CDR2 is SYDVKM.

V usage is TRBV11-1 and J usage is TRBJ1-6, with TRBD1 as a possible D gene (5 bases). Trimming left V 8 bases short and J 9 bases short, with 17 bases between. Germline values: CDR1 SGHAT, CDR2 FQDESV (reference sequence). The CDR3 extends over 14 amino acids. CDR3 region: CASGIGGFGSPLHF. Here the CDR3 DNA reads TGTGCCAGCGGGATTGGGGGTTTCGGTTCACCCCTCCACTTT.

DNA for the CDR3: TGTGCCAGCAGTAAGGGGACTAGCGGGAAGAGAGAGACCCAGTACTTC. Its protein is CASSKGTSGKRETQYF. The rearrangement joins TRBV28 to TRBJ2-5; TRBD2 aligns across 13 bases. Trimming at V came to 5 bases and at J to 4 bases, leaving 7 bases not matched to a gene. Germline-derived CDR1 and CDR2 are MDHEN and SYDVKM. The CDR3 covers 16 residues.

This clonotype has ten or more counts. This rearrangement joins TRBV27 to TRBJ2-3, with TRBD2 identical over 8 bases. In germline, CDR1 is MNHEY, CDR2 SMNVEV (reference sequence). The CDR3 is made up of 15 amino acids. V was clipped by 3 bases and J by 3 bases; unmatched bases: 5. Written as DNA, the CDR3 is TGTGCCAGCAGTTTGCGTGCGGGAGGAACAGATACGCAGTATTTT. It encodes CASSLRAGGTDTQYF.

This clonotype was counted at least ten times. The gene calls are TRBV14 and TRBJ2-1; the D is unclear. V shed 0 bases and J shed 0 bases, with 12 bases lying between them. Germline CDR1 reads SGHDN; CDR2 reads FVKESK. This CDR3 comprises 17 residues. As DNA, the CDR3 is TGTGCCAGCAGCCAAGATCGTGGGCGGAGCTCCTACAATGAGCAGTTCTTC. Translation: CASSQDRGRSSYNEQFF.

This clonotype was seen only a few times. The chain joins TRBV6-1 to TRBJ2-3; 10 nucleotides match TRBD2. Per the germline V gene, CDR1 is MNHNS and CDR2 is SASEGT. V lost 6 bases, J lost 4 bases, and 7 bases stayed unmatched. The CDR3 is 15 residues long. Here the CDR3 reads CASRRASGSPDTQYF. The CDR3 nucleotides are TGTGCCAGCAGGAGAGCTAGCGGGAGCCCAGATACGCAGTATTTT.

This chain uses TRBV19 with TRBJ2-7; no clear D. Germline lookup yields CDR1 LNHDA and CDR2 SQIVND (reference sequence). This CDR3 has 16 residues. Trimming took 3 bases from V and 2 from J, leaving 17 bases between them. CDR3 in DNA: TGTGCCAGTAGTATCCAAGGTGAGCTCGGCGCCTACGAGCAGTACTTC. Its translation is CASSIQGELGAYEQYF.